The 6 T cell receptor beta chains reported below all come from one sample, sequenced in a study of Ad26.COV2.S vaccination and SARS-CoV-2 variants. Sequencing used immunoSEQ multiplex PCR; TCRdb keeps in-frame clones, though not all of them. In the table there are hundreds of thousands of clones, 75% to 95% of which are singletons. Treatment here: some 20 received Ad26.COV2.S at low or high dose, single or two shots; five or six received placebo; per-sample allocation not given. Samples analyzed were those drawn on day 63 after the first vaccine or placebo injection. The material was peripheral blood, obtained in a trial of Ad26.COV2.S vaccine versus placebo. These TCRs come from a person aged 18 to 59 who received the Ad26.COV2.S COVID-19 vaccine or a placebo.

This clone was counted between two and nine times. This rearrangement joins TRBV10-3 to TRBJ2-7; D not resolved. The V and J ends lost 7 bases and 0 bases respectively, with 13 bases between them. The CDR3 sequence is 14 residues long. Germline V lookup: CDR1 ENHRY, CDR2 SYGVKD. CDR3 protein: CAIKKSSGSYEQYF. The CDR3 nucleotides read TGTGCCATCAAAAAGTCGTCGGGCTCCTACGAGCAGTACTTC.

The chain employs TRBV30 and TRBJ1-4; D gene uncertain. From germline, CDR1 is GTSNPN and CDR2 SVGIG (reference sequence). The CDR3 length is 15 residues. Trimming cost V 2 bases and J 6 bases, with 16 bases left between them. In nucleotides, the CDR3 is TGTGCCTGGAGTAGGAGCCCCCAACCGTATGAAAAACTGTTTTTT. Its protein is CAWSRSPQPYEKLFF. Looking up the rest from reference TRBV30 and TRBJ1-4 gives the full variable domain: SQTIHQWPATLVQPVGSPLSLECTVEGTSNPNLYWYRQAAGRGLQLLFYSVGIGQISSEVPQNLSASRPQDRQFILSSKKLLLSDSGFYLCAWSRSPQPYEKLFFGSGTQLSVL.

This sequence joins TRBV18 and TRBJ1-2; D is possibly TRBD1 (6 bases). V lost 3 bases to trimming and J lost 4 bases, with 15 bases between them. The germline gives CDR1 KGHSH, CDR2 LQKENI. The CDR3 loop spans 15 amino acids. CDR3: CASSPGSGQSYGYTF. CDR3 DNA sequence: TGTGCCAGCTCACCGGGATCGGGACAAAGCTATGGCTACACCTTC.

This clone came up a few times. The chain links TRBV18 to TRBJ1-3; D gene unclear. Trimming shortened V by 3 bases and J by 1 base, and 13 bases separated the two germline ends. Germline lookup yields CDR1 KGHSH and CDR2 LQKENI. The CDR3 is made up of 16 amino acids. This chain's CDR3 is CASSPLYKESGNTIYF. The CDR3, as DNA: TGTGCCAGCTCACCTCTGTATAAGGAGTCTGGAAACACCATATATTTT.

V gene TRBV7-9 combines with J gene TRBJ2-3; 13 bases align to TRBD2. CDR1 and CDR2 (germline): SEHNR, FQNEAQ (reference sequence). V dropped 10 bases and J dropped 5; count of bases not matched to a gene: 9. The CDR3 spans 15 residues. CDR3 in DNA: TGTGCCACCCCACTAGCGGGAGGGCCGGTAGATACGCAGTATTTT. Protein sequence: CATPLAGGPVDTQYF.

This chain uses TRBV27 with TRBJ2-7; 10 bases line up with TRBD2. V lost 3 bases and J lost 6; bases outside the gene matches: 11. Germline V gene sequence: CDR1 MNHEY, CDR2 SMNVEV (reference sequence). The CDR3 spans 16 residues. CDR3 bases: TGTGCCAGCAGTTTGGTCCTAGCGGGAGTAAGGGGCGAGCAGTACTTC. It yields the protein CASSLVLAGVRGEQYF.